Below, 25 T cell receptor beta chains from the same sample are listed, as sequenced in a study of cytomegalovirus exposure and HLA in healthy donors. Primers included in the PCR were 60 Vbeta and 13 Jbeta primers. Assay: immunoSEQ multiplex PCR; the TCRdb copy retains only in-frame clones and omits some. This table has roughly 230,000 clones, around four fifths appearing once. The sequencing sample was made of PBMCs. Receptors were obtained from a boy younger than 18 in good health and CMV-seronegative.

The J gene is TRBJ2-3, the V gene TRBV9, with 9 nucleotides matching TRBD2. Unmatched junction bases numbered 1, after V lost 5 bases and J lost 0 bases. Germline lookup yields CDR1 SGDLS and CDR2 YYNGEE. The CDR3 is 14 residues long. CDR3 in amino acids: CASSSGGSTDTQYF. In DNA form, the CDR3 reads TGTGCCAGCAGTAGCGGGGGTAGCACAGATACGCAGTATTTT.

The rearrangement links TRBV4-1 to TRBJ1-4; 7 bases map to TRBD1. CDR3 length: 19 residues. Germline V gene lookup returns CDR1 MGHRA and CDR2 YSYEKL. V trimming: 0 bases; J trimming: 4 bases; junction bases outside the gene matches: 14. As DNA, the CDR3 is TGCGCCAGCAGCCAAGAGCGAACAGGGGCGAGGGGGGTTAATGAAAAACTGTTTTTT. Translated: CASSQERTGARGVNEKLFF.

The rearrangement links TRBV10-3 to TRBJ2-1, with 7 bases lining up with TRBD2. Germline CDR1 and CDR2: ENHRY and SYGVKD. This CDR3 has 14 residues. The V gene end was trimmed by 7 bases and the J gene end by 5 bases; junction bases not matched to a gene: 8. CDR3 bases: TGTGCCATCAAAAGCGGGACGGACGACAATGAGCAGTTCTTC. It codes for CAIKSGTDDNEQFF.

The V gene is TRBV2, the J gene TRBJ2-1, with 7 positions matching TRBD2. Trimming cost V 2 bases and J 0 bases; bases outside gene matches: 7. Germline V lookup: CDR1 SNHLY, CDR2 FYNNEI. The CDR3 is 17 amino acids. The CDR3 nucleotides are TGTGCCAGCAGTGAAAGTCTAGCGGCTAGCTCCTACAATGAGCAGTTCTTC. Translation: CASSESLAASSYNEQFF.

The chain uses TRBV23-1 and TRBJ2-1; 9 nucleotides line up with TRBD1. TRBV23-1 is identified as an open reading frame with a role that is uncertain. Unmatched junction bases numbered 12, after V lost 4 bases and J lost 8 bases. This CDR3 is 16 amino acids long. In DNA, the CDR3 is TGCGCCAGCAGTCGTCAACAGGGGGCAAGGGGGGATGAGCAGTTCTTC. Its protein is CASSRQQGARGDEQFF.

The chain combines TRBV6-5 with TRBJ2-1; 14 nucleotides agree with TRBD2. The CDR3 spans 15 residues. V trimming: 2 bases; J trimming: 12 bases; junction bases outside the gene matches: 6. Germline V CDR1 and CDR2: MNHEY, SVGAGI. In DNA, the CDR3 is TGTGCCAGCAGTTACGGGACTAGCGGGAGAGTCGGGCAGTTCTTC. Translation gives CASSYGTSGRVGQFF.

The V gene is TRBV5-1, the J gene TRBJ1-2; possible D gene TRBD1, 5 bases. This CDR3 spans 14 amino acids. Germline V gene sequence: CDR1 SGHRS, CDR2 YFSETQ. V was clipped by 4 bases and J by 1 base, with 11 bases between them. The CDR3 region has the DNA TGCGCCAGCAGCCTTATCGACAGTAACTATGGCTACACCTTC. Its translation: CASSLIDSNYGYTF. Together with reference TRBV5-1 and TRBJ1-2, the CDR3 gives the full variable domain: KAGVTQTPRYLIKTRGQQVTLSCSPISGHRSVSWYQQTPGQGLQFLFEYFSETQRNKGNFPGRFSGRQFSNSRSEMNVSTLELGDSALYLCASSLIDSNYGYTFGSGTRLTVV.

The chain carries TRBV5-1 and TRBJ1-2; D unresolved. With 0 bases removed from V and 8 bases from J, the gap between germline ends came to 17 bases. Looked up from germline, CDR1 is SGHRS and CDR2 is YFSETQ. This CDR3 region has 15 residues. CDR3 sequence (DNA): TGCGCCAGCAGCTTGGCTCCGGGATTTGACGGGGGCTACACCTTC. Amino acids: CASSLAPGFDGGYTF.

The V call is TRBV9, the J call TRBJ1-1; TRBD1 matches 7 bases. The length of the CDR3 is 19 residues. CDR1 is SGDLS, CDR2 YYNGEE, per germline. The V gene end was trimmed by 0 bases and the J gene end by 1 base; junction bases not matched to a gene: 15. This CDR3 is CASSVVQGQILISNTEAFF. DNA of the CDR3: TGTGCCAGCAGCGTAGTACAGGGACAGATTTTAATTTCGAACACTGAAGCTTTCTTT.

The rearrangement links TRBV7-9 to TRBJ2-1, with 11 bases that match TRBD2. The germline V gene encodes CDR1 SEHNR and CDR2 FQNEAQ (reference sequence). Germline trimming cut 1 base from V and 3 bases from J; bases unmatched to any gene: 8. This CDR3 is 18 amino acids long. DNA of the CDR3: TGTGCCAGCAGCTTAGGAGGGCGTAGCGGGAGGGGCTACAATGAGCAGTTCTTC. Amino acid sequence: CASSLGGRSGRGYNEQFF.

V and J are TRBV27 and TRBJ1-2; D gene uncertain. Germline CDR1 and CDR2: MNHEY and SMNVEV (reference sequence). CDR3 size: 13 residues. Deletions cut 6 bases from V and 0 bases from J, with 8 bases between. The CDR3 DNA sequence: TGTGCCAGCAGCCCTGTTTCTAACTATGGCTACACCTTC. Translating gives CASSPVSNYGYTF.

This clone was observed a few times. In DNA, the CDR3 is TGTGCCAGCAGCGACAGGGATCGGAGGGCTGAAGCTTTCTTT. It translates to CASSDRDRRAEAFF. The chain is built from TRBV11-3 and TRBJ1-1; 7 nucleotides agree with TRBD1. Germline V gene lookup returns CDR1 SGHNT and CDR2 YENEEA. The CDR3 covers 14 residues. Germline trimming cut 5 bases from V and 6 bases from J; bases unmatched to any gene: 9.

The chain combines TRBV25-1 with TRBJ2-2; D is unresolved. Trimming took off 2 bases at V and 4 bases at J, with 8 bases between the two ends. CDR1 is MGHDK, CDR2 SYGVNS, per germline. CDR3 size: 14 residues. In DNA form, the CDR3 reads TGTGCCAGCAGTGAAGTGTCTTTCACCGGGGAGCTGTTTTTT. It encodes CASSEVSFTGELFF.

In its sample, this clone was seen a few times. The J gene is TRBJ1-1, the V gene TRBV19; TRBD1 agrees at 8 bases. The CDR3 runs to 13 residues. The V and J ends lost 6 bases and 1 base, in that order; junction bases with no gene match: 1. Per germline, CDR1 LNHDA and CDR2 SQIVND (reference sequence). CDR3 coding DNA: TGTGCCAGTAGAGGACAGGGGAACACTGAAGCTTTCTTT. Amino acids: CASRGQGNTEAFF.

The V and J genes are TRBV7-2 and TRBJ2-7, with no clear D. The V end was cut by 4 bases, the J end by 6 bases, with 7 bases between. There are 11 residues in the CDR3. Germline V lookup: CDR1 SGHTA, CDR2 FQGNSA. In DNA form, the CDR3 reads TGTGCCAGCAGCTCTAACTGCGAGCAGTACTTC. This sequence encodes CASSSNCEQYF.

The rearrangement links TRBV19 to TRBJ1-1, with a weak D call TRBD1 (6 bases). Germline V CDR1 and CDR2: LNHDA, SQIVND (reference sequence). Trimming pared 8 bases from V and 4 bases from J, leaving 20 bases between. This CDR3 comprises 15 residues. The CDR3 DNA reads TGTGCCAGTGTGGGGGCCACCATCATGGGCACTGAAGCTTTCTTT. Protein sequence: CASVGATIMGTEAFF.

V is TRBV5-6 and J is TRBJ2-1, with 8 bases aligning to TRBD1. With 5 bases clipped from V and 2 bases from J, the junction kept 0 bases outside the gene matches. This CDR3 comprises 13 residues. In germline, CDR1 is SGHDT, CDR2 YYEEEE. The CDR3 DNA is TGTGCCAGCAGGACAGGGGCCTACAATGAGCAGTTCTTC. It codes for CASRTGAYNEQFF.

The chain has TRBV19 and TRBJ1-1; 9 nucleotides line up with TRBD1. The V and J ends lost 3 bases and 4 bases, in that order; junction bases with no gene match: 3. In germline, CDR1 is LNHDA, CDR2 SQIVND (reference sequence). This CDR3 contains 14 residues. As DNA, the CDR3 is TGTGCCAGTAGTATCGACAGGGGGGTCACTGAAGCTTTCTTT. Its translation: CASSIDRGVTEAFF.

J is TRBJ1-2 and V is TRBV13; D is uncertain. Between the trimmed V and J ends, which lost 0 bases and 2 bases, there was a span of 7 bases. The CDR3 has 14 residues. Looked up from germline, CDR1 is PRHDT and CDR2 is FYEKMQ (reference sequence). CDR3 nucleotide sequence: TGTGCCAGCAGCTTAGGGTCGGGGAACTATGGCTACACCTTC. Translating gives CASSLGSGNYGYTF.

The V gene is TRBV30, the J gene TRBJ1-2; D is undetermined. CDR1 GTSNPN and CDR2 SVGIG come from the germline V gene (reference sequence). The ends were cut back, 4 bases at V and 5 bases at J, with 14 bases in the middle. The CDR3 spans 13 residues. CDR3 loop: CAWTIDTPYGYTF. The CDR3 nucleotides are TGTGCCTGGACGATAGATACTCCTTATGGCTACACCTTC.

The CDR3 DNA is TGTGCCACCAGCCCCCCAGGGGGTAAAGAGACCCAGTACTTC. As protein: CATSPPGGKETQYF. The chain recombines TRBV15 with TRBJ2-5, with 7 bases fitting TRBD1. Trimming removed 5 bases from V and 3 bases from J; junction bases left unmatched: 6. Germline loops: CDR1 LNHNV, CDR2 YYDKDF (reference sequence). This CDR3 region has 14 residues.

The sample holds one count of this clone. V gene TRBV6-1 combines with J gene TRBJ1-1; D remains unclear. The germline CDR1 and CDR2 sequences are MNHNS and SASEGT. This CDR3 spans 14 amino acids. V dropped 0 bases and J dropped 5 bases, with 10 bases sitting between them. The CDR3 nucleotides read TGTGCCAGCAGTGAAGCTTCCGGAGAGACTGAAGCTTTCTTT. This sequence encodes CASSEASGETEAFF.

This clone came up a few times. The J gene is TRBJ2-3, the V gene TRBV4-1; 10 nucleotides line up with TRBD2. Germline values: CDR1 MGHRA, CDR2 YSYEKL. This CDR3 comprises 16 residues. V was clipped by 5 bases and J by 5 bases; unmatched bases: 10. The CDR3 loop is CASSSSGGGRGDTQYF. The DNA of the CDR3 is TGCGCCAGCAGCTCTAGCGGGGGCGGGAGAGGAGATACGCAGTATTTT.

The chain's CDR3 is CATLLAGGCEQYF. DNA of the CDR3: TGTGCTACCCTTTTGGCAGGGGGCTGCGAGCAGTACTTC. The V call is TRBV6-6, the J call TRBJ2-7; 8 nucleotides match TRBD1. CDR1 MNHNY and CDR2 SVGAGI come from the germline V gene (reference sequence). The CDR3 sequence is 13 residues long.

This chain links TRBV7-9 with TRBJ1-1; D gene ambiguous. The CDR3 sequence is 14 residues long. The ends were cut back, 6 bases at V and 3 bases at J, with 14 bases in the middle. The germline V gene has CDR1 SEHNR and CDR2 FQNEAQ (reference sequence). The CDR3 DNA follows: TGTGCCAGCAGAGAGGCGGGAAGGGACACTGAAGCTTTCTTT. This translates into CASREAGRDTEAFF.